The T cell receptor (beta chain) under discussion was sequenced for a study of T cells in Graves' hyperthyroidism and ophthalmopathy. In making diagnoses, clinical symptoms, serum thyroxine and TRAb, thyroid ultrasound and orbital computed tomography were all used. Authors of the study amplified TCR beta CDR3 regions from RNA transcripts. Initially, a first-round RT-PCR of the TCR CDR3 employed the HTBI primer set. TCRdb itself ran the multiplex PCR reads through MiXCR, one entry per CDR3 protein. The sample contains approximately 400,000 distinct CDR3 sequences, about 15% of which appear only once. A word on this clonotype: Antigen unknown.

The CDR3 loop spans 13 amino acids. Per germline, CDR1 SNHLY and CDR2 FYNNEI. With V trimmed by 7 bases and J by 8 bases, 7 bases remained unmatched. Study-level findings and limits: A model of 13 V-J features distinguished ophthalmopathy from stable hyperthyroidism. The model predicted ophthalmopathy a median approximately seven months before onset.

The sample taken for sequencing was blood. The TCR sequence derives from a young woman with Graves' hyperthyroidism. The V gene is TRBV2, the J gene TRBJ1-2, with 10 bases fitting TRBD1. CDR3 coding DNA: TGTGCCAGCACCAGGGACAGGGGTGGAGGCTACACCTTC. Its translation: CASTRDRGGGYTF.